The 15 T cell receptor beta chains presented below share a single source sample, sequenced in a study of identical twins. TCRdb processed the 5' RACE reads anew with MiXCR; each CDR3 protein has one entry. The sample includes around 490,000 distinct CDR3 sequences, about a fifth of them seen just once. These data were likewise used in another study, on yellow fever vaccine responses in identical twins.

The sequenced sample was CD4+ T cells sorted from blood. The receptors were sampled from a woman aged 18-29 years in good health.

The rearrangement links TRBV7-9 to TRBJ2-1, with D perhaps given as TRBD1 or TRBD2 (5 bases each). Deletions cut 0 bases from V and 9 bases from J, with 12 bases between. The CDR3 runs 14 residues. Germline CDR1 and CDR2: SEHNR and FQNEAQ (reference sequence). The CDR3, as DNA: TGTGCCAGCAGCTTAGCGATGGGGGTCTCTGAGCAGTTCTTC. It is translated as CASSLAMGVSEQFF.

Only a few counts were recorded for this clonotype. This chain connects TRBV28 to TRBJ2-3, with 8 bases that match TRBD2. The CDR3 has 18 amino acids. With 6 bases clipped from V and 2 bases from J, the junction kept 16 bases outside the gene matches. The V gene's germline CDR1 is MDHEN and CDR2 SYDVKM. Here the CDR3 DNA reads TGTGCCAGCAGCTTCACGAATACGGGGGGGCGAGACACAGATACGCAGTATTTT. The encoded protein is CASSFTNTGGRDTDTQYF.

The chain has TRBV10-3 and TRBJ1-2; D is unclear. Trimming pared 7 bases from V and 5 bases from J, leaving 14 bases between. This CDR3 region has 13 residues. Germline lookup yields CDR1 ENHRY and CDR2 SYGVKD. The DNA for the CDR3 is TGTGCCATCACTGGACCAGAGGGATATGGCTACACCTTC. Translation gives CAITGPEGYGYTF.

The table lists this clonotype with a few counts. This chain connects TRBV3-1 to TRBJ1-1; D is possibly TRBD1 (5 bases). The CDR3 loop spans 14 amino acids. V was shortened by 6 bases and J by 1 base, with 12 bases between the two germline ends. Germline V gives CDR1 LGHDT, CDR2 YNNKEL (reference sequence). The CDR3, as DNA: TGTGCCAGCAGACGAAATACAGGGAACACTGAAGCTTTCTTT. This translates into CASRRNTGNTEAFF.

The CDR3 DNA sequence: TGTGCCAGCAGTGAAAGGGCCAGCTCCTACGAGCAGTACTTC. It is translated as CASSERASSYEQYF. The chain is built from TRBV6-1 and TRBJ2-7; D is undetermined. The CDR3 is made up of 14 amino acids. Germline V gene sequence: CDR1 MNHNS, CDR2 SASEGT. V was shortened by 2 bases and J by 0 bases, with 8 bases between the two germline ends.

This chain uses TRBV27 with TRBJ2-1; 8 nucleotides agree with TRBD2. Germline V gives CDR1 MNHEY, CDR2 SMNVEV (reference sequence). The CDR3 runs 18 residues. The ends lost 3 bases at V and 5 bases at J; junction bases unmatched: 15. The CDR3 DNA sequence: TGTGCCAGCAGTTTTCCCCCCACTGCGGGAGGTATCAACAATGAGCAGTTCTTC. Translating it yields CASSFPPTAGGINNEQFF.

This clonotype was detected a few times. The chain employs TRBV24-1 and TRBJ2-3; D not resolved. This CDR3 region has 12 residues. Per germline, CDR1 KGHDR and CDR2 SFDVKD. Trimming cost V 1 base and J 4 bases, with 2 bases left between them. The chain's CDR3 is CATSDFPDTQYF. The CDR3 DNA sequence: TGTGCCACCAGTGATTTCCCAGATACGCAGTATTTT.

This clonotype has just a few counts. As DNA, the CDR3 is TGTGCCAGCCGAAGGGGTTCTGGGGCCAACGTCCTGACTTTC. As protein: CASRRGSGANVLTF. The chain joins TRBV12-3 or TRBV12-4 to TRBJ2-6, with a possible D match to TRBD1 (5 bases). Trimming left V 8 bases short and J 1 base short, with 9 bases between. The CDR3 has 14 amino acids.

The chain combines TRBV12-3 or TRBV12-4 with TRBJ2-1; TRBD2 matches 11 bases. V was pared by 5 bases and J by 0 bases, with 6 bases of the junction left unmatched. This CDR3 spans 17 amino acids. The chain's CDR3 is CASSRTSGPSSYNEQFF. As DNA, the CDR3 is TGTGCCAGCAGTCGGACTAGCGGGCCAAGCTCCTACAATGAGCAGTTCTTC.

J is TRBJ1-1 and V is TRBV6-1; the D is unclear. Germline V gene lookup returns CDR1 MNHNS and CDR2 SASEGT. The CDR3 totals 16 residues. With 5 bases removed from V and 1 base from J, the gap between germline ends came to 17 bases. The CDR3 DNA reads as TGTGCCAGCAGTACCGCCCGGCCCGCGGCGAACACTGAAGCTTTCTTT. Translating it yields CASSTARPAANTEAFF.

The sample holds a few counts of this clonotype. V and J are TRBV6-2 or TRBV6-3 and TRBJ1-1; TRBD1 agrees at 7 bases. Germline V gene data show CDR1 as MNHEY and CDR2 as SVGEGT. CDR3 length: 14 residues. The J segment lost 2 bases and the V segment lost 6 bases, leaving 6 bases of the junction unmatched. The CDR3 is CASRSTGTNTEAFF. CDR3 nucleotides: TGTGCCAGCAGGTCGACAGGGACTAACACTGAAGCTTTCTTT.

V gene TRBV12-3 or TRBV12-4 combines with J gene TRBJ2-1; 9 nucleotides align to TRBD2. With V trimmed by 3 bases and J by 8 bases, 11 bases remained unmatched. The CDR3 totals 16 residues. CDR3: CASSFGAAAGGHEQFF. CDR3 DNA: TGTGCCAGCAGTTTTGGCGCGGCAGCGGGGGGTCATGAGCAGTTCTTC.

This chain uses TRBV4-1 with TRBJ2-5, with unresolved D. The ends were cut back, 3 bases at V and 5 bases at J, with 16 bases in the middle. This CDR3 has 15 residues. Germline CDR1 is MGHRA and CDR2 is YSYEKL. The CDR3 coding sequence is TGCGCCAGCAGCCAGTTTCCGATAAGTGCGGAGACCCAGTACTTC. This codes for CASSQFPISAETQYF.

This clonotype has a handful of counts. The chain combines TRBV20-1 with TRBJ2-5; D unclear. This CDR3 contains 17 residues. The V end lost 0 bases, the J end lost 2 bases, and 19 bases lay between the germline ends. CDR1 and CDR2 from the germline V gene are DFQATT and SNEGSKA (reference sequence). CDR3 nucleotides: TGCAGTGCTAGAGACCAAGGGCCCGTTGGGAAGCAAGAGACCCAGTACTTC. It is translated as CSARDQGPVGKQETQYF.

The chain has TRBV10-2 and TRBJ2-6; D not certain. Germline V CDR1 and CDR2: WSHSY, SAAADI. Trimming left V 8 bases short and J 0 bases short, with 14 bases between. The CDR3 sequence is 16 residues long. The CDR3 sequence: CASYRQQSSGANVLTF. The CDR3 DNA follows: TGCGCCAGCTACCGGCAGCAGAGCTCTGGGGCCAACGTCCTGACTTTC.